Following are 5 T cell receptor beta chains from one sample sequenced in a study of Ad26.COV2.S vaccination and SARS-CoV-2 variants. The treatment is: some 20 received Ad26.COV2.S at low or high dose, single or two shots; 5 received placebo; per-sample allocation not given. Sampling happened 63 days after the first vaccine or placebo injection. Measured with immunoSEQ multiplex PCR; TCRdb has only the in-frame clones, and not every one. Altogether a few hundred thousand clones are present, approximately 89% being singletons, with the ten largest covering over 2.5%. The sequenced sample was peripheral blood, obtained in a trial of Ad26.COV2.S vaccine versus placebo. The receptors derive from a person between 18 and 60 years old who received the Ad26.COV2.S COVID-19 vaccine or a placebo.

The chain recombines TRBV6-5 with TRBJ1-1; D ambiguous. Germline loops: CDR1 MNHEY, CDR2 SVGAGI. The germline V and J ends were trimmed by 2 bases and 1 base, with 11 bases remaining between them. The CDR3 is made up of 15 amino acids. The CDR3 loop reads CASSYGWRRNTEAFF. Written as DNA, the CDR3 is TGTGCCAGCAGTTACGGGTGGCGGAGGAACACTGAAGCTTTCTTT.

This clone occurred once. The chain is built from TRBV7-2 and TRBJ1-3; TRBD1 might be the D (5 bases). Germline V gives CDR1 SGHTA, CDR2 FQGNSA. The V end lost 5 bases, the J end lost 1 base, and 12 bases lay between the germline ends. The CDR3 is 15 amino acids. The CDR3 region is CASSLLGVSGNTIYF. The CDR3 DNA reads TGTGCCAGCAGCCTACTAGGGGTTTCTGGAAACACCATATATTTT.

CDR3 region: CSASQGYGYTF. The CDR3, as DNA: TGCAGTGCTAGTCAAGGCTATGGCTACACCTTC. The J gene is TRBJ1-2, the V gene TRBV20-1; D is unclear. Germline V gene lookup returns CDR1 DFQATT and CDR2 SNEGSKA (reference sequence). The CDR3 is 11 amino acids. The V gene lost 3 bases and the J gene lost 4 bases, with 6 bases spanning the gap.

The J gene is TRBJ1-2, the V gene TRBV12-3 or TRBV12-4, with TRBD1 matching over 7 bases. The CDR3 has 13 residues. V shed 1 base and J 7 bases; nucleotides not matched to a gene: 3. The CDR3 loop reads CASSLVGQRGYTF. CDR3 in DNA: TGTGCCAGCAGTTTAGTGGGACAGCGTGGCTACACCTTC.

This rearrangement joins TRBV5-6 to TRBJ1-2; 10 positions match TRBD1. The V segment lost 4 bases and the J segment 2 bases; nucleotides outside the gene matches: 5. This CDR3 spans 15 amino acids. CDR1 and CDR2 from the germline V gene are SGHDT and YYEEEE. The CDR3 loop reads CASSPGQGRNYGYTF. DNA of the CDR3: TGTGCCAGCAGCCCGGGACAGGGGCGGAACTATGGCTACACCTTC.